The next 4 T cell receptor beta chains were all read from a single sample in a study of Ad26.COV2.S vaccination and SARS-CoV-2 variants. Treatment denoted: about 20 received Ad26.COV2.S at low or high dose, single or two shots; 5 received placebo; per-sample allocation not given. Collection of the samples took place on day 63 after the first injection of vaccine or placebo. The data were produced by immunoSEQ multiplex PCR, yet TCRdb's version contains in-frame clones alone and is incomplete. The table shows approximately 360,000 clones, with roughly four fifths occurring only once. The sequenced sample was peripheral blood, obtained in a trial of Ad26.COV2.S vaccine versus placebo. Receptor source: a person between 18 and 60 years old who received the Ad26.COV2.S COVID-19 vaccine or a placebo.

J is TRBJ2-1 and V is TRBV2; a weak D match, TRBD2 (5 bases). The CDR3 loop spans 16 amino acids. Germline V gene data show CDR1 as SNHLY and CDR2 as FYNNEI. Deletions cut 4 bases from V and 0 bases from J, with 13 bases between. CDR3 protein: CASSVAGTSSYNEQFF. DNA of the CDR3: TGTGCCAGCAGTGTGGCGGGTACTAGCTCCTACAATGAGCAGTTCTTC. Supplemented by reference TRBV2 and TRBJ2-1, the full variable domain reads EPEVTQTPSHQVTQMGQEVILRCVPISNHLYFYWYRQILGQKVEFLVSFYNNEISEKSEIFDDQFSVERPDGSNFTLKIRSTKLEDSAMYFCASSVAGTSSYNEQFFGPGTRLTVL.

The chain links TRBV10-1 to TRBJ2-3, with D unresolved. Germline CDR1 reads WNHNN; CDR2 reads SYGVQD (reference sequence). V was clipped by 0 bases and J by 5 bases, with 6 bases between them. This CDR3 has 13 residues. CDR3: CASSESGLDTQYF. CDR3 nucleotide sequence: TGCGCCAGCAGTGAGTCTGGTTTAGATACGCAGTATTTT.

The rearrangement joins TRBV7-9 to TRBJ2-3, with 7 bases aligning to TRBD2. Germline assignment: CDR1 SEHNR and CDR2 FQNEAQ (reference sequence). The CDR3 spans 16 residues. Trimming removed 2 bases from V and 0 bases from J; junction bases left unmatched: 5. In nucleotides, the CDR3 is TGTGCCAGCAGCTTAAACGGGAGGACTAGCACAGATACGCAGTATTTT. It is translated as CASSLNGRTSTDTQYF.

The J gene is TRBJ1-3, the V gene TRBV6-5; unclear D gene. Germline V gene data show CDR1 as MNHEY and CDR2 as SVGAGI. The CDR3 has 14 amino acids. Between the trimmed V and J ends, which lost 2 bases and 8 bases, there was a span of 13 bases. CDR3 amino acids: CASSYLTRRDTIYF. The CDR3 DNA reads as TGTGCCAGCAGTTACCTGACCAGACGGGACACCATATATTTT.